This T cell receptor beta chain is drawn from a study of cytomegalovirus exposure and HLA in healthy donors. Notes on the study in general: Several top significant clusters appeared, in a later analysis, to be linked to common viral pathogens. Presence/absence analyses treated sequencing depth as roughly uniform across donors.

From germline, CDR1 is MNHEY and CDR2 SMNVEV (reference sequence). V was trimmed by 6 bases and J by 4 bases, leaving 14 bases between them. This CDR3 has 14 residues. PCR was performed using 60 Vbeta and 13 Jbeta primers. This table comes from immunoSEQ multiplex PCR, and its TCRdb copy is limited to in-frame clones, with some not included. The sample lists some 140,000 clones; roughly 80% were seen once. This clone was found once. Its specificity is unknown. The chain is built from TRBV27 and TRBJ2-3, with D possibly being TRBD1 (5 bases). The sequence came from a woman aged 40 to 50 in good health and CMV-seronegative. Sequenced sample: PBMCs. The CDR3 region has the DNA TGTGCCAGCAGCAGACAGTTCTTCGCAGATACGCAGTATTTT. It translates to CASSRQFFADTQYF.